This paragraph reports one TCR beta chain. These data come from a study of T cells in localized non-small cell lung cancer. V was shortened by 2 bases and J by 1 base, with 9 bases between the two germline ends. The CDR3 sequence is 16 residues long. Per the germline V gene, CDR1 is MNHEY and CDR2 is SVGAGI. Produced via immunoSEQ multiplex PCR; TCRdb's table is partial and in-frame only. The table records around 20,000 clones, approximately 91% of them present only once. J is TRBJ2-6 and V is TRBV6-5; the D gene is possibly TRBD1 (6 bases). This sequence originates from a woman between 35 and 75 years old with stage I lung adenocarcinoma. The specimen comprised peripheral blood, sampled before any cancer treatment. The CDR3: CASSYARGSGANVLTF. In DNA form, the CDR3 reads TGTGCCAGCAGTTACGCCAGGGGTTCTGGGGCCAACGTCCTGACTTTC.